This T cell receptor beta chain was retrieved from a study of radiotherapy plus CTLA-4 blockade in lung cancer. The data were produced by immunoSEQ multiplex PCR, yet TCRdb's version contains in-frame clones alone and is incomplete. The data show some 18,000 clones, roughly 83% seen once. V lost 6 bases and J lost 5, with 14 bases in between. Germline lookup yields CDR1 MNHEY and CDR2 SMNVEV (reference sequence). This CDR3 has 14 residues. The rearrangement uses TRBV27 and TRBJ1-5; D is possibly TRBD1 (6 bases). This sample comprised peripheral blood, obtained from a patient treated with radiotherapy plus ipilimumab. The source of this sequence is a human donor with non-small cell lung cancer whose response to radiotherapy plus ipilimumab could not be evaluated. The CDR3 DNA reads as TGTGCCAGCAGGAAGGGGGACACCTATCAGCCCCAGCATTTT. It is translated as CASRKGDTYQPQHF.